This T cell receptor beta chain was obtained from a study of neurological immune-mediated disorders. Study-wide results and limits: There were no CDR3 amino acid sequences shared by expanded clones across subjects, a result suggesting private repertoires in all groups. Phylogenetic grouping put 18 of 34 multiple sclerosis patients' repertoires into one related-CDR3 cluster, a possible signature.

The CDR3 is 13 residues long. Trimming took off 6 bases at V and 4 bases at J, with 12 bases between the two ends. It was from 2 million PBMCs stored at -80 C that the unsorted libraries were obtained. A note on this clonotype: No antigen is known for it.

cDNA was made by 5'RACE with 10-nucleotide random UMIs. TCRdb reprocessed the 5' RACE reads with MiXCR, giving one entry per CDR3 protein. This table has 55,000 to 70,000 distinct CDR3 sequences, 3.9% appearing once. The receptor was derived from a man aged 25-40 years with multiple sclerosis. The chain links TRBV12-3 or TRBV12-4 to TRBJ1-2; D unresolved. The material sequenced was PBMCs. This chain's CDR3 is CASRGDGAYGYTF. The CDR3 nucleotides are TGTGCCAGCAGGGGAGACGGCGCCTATGGCTACACCTTC.